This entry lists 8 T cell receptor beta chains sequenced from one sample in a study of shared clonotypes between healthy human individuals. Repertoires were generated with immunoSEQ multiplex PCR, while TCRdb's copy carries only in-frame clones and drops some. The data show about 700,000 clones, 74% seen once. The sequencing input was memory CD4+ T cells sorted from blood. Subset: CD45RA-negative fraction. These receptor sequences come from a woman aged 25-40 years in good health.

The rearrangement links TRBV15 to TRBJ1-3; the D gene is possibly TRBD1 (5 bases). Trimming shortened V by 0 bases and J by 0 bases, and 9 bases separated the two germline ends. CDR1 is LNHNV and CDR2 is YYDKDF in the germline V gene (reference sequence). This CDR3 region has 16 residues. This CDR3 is CATSRDTGFSGNTIYF. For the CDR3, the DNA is TGTGCCACCAGCAGAGACACAGGATTCTCTGGAAACACCATATATTTT.

Written as DNA, the CDR3 is TGTGCCAGCAGCCAAGTGGGGACCTGGGGACTGCGGTACCATGAGCAGTTCTTC. It encodes CASSQVGTWGLRYHEQFF. The chain has TRBV14 and TRBJ2-1; possible D gene TRBD2, 6 bases. V lost 1 base and J 8 bases, leaving 24 bases between the germline ends. CDR1 and CDR2 (germline): SGHDN, FVKESK. CDR3 length: 18 residues.

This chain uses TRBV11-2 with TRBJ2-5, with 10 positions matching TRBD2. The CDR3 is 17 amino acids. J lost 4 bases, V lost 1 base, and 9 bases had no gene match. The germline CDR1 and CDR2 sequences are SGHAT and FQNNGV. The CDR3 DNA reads TGTGCCAGCAGCTTAGGGGCTAGCGGGAGTGGTAGAGAGACCCAGTACTTC. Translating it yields CASSLGASGSGRETQYF. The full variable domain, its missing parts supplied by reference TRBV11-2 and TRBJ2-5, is EAGVAQSPRYKIIEKRQSVAFWCNPISGHATLYWYQQILGQGPKLLIQFQNNGVVDDSQLPKDRFSAERLKGVDSTLKIQPAKLEDSAVYLCASSLGASGSGRETQYFGPGTRLLVL.

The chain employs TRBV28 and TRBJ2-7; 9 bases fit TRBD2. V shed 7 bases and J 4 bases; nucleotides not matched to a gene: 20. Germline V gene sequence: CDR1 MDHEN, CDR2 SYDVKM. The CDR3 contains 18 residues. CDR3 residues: CASNYSGSNPHRGYEQYF. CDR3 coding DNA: TGTGCCAGCAACTATAGCGGGAGTAATCCTCATCGGGGTTACGAGCAGTACTTC.

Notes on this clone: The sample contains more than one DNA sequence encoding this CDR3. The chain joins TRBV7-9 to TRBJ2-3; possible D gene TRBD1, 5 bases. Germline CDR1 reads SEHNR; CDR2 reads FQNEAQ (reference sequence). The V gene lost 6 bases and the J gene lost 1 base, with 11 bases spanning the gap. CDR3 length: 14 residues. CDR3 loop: CASSQGGGTDTQYF. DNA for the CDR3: TGTGCCAGCAGTCAGGGTGGGGGCACAGATACGCAGTATTTT.

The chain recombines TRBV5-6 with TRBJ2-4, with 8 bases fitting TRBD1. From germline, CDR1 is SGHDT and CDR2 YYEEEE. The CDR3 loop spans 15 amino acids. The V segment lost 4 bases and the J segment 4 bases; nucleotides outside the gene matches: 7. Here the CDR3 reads CASSTTQGAKNIQYF. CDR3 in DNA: TGTGCCAGCAGCACGACCCAGGGGGCTAAAAACATTCAGTACTTC.

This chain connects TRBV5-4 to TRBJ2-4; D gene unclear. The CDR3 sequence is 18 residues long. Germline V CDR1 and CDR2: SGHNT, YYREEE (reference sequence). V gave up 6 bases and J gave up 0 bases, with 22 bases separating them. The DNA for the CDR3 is TGTGCCAGCACCGGGCGGCCTGTGAGATTAGGAGCCAAAAACATTCAGTACTTC. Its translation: CASTGRPVRLGAKNIQYF.

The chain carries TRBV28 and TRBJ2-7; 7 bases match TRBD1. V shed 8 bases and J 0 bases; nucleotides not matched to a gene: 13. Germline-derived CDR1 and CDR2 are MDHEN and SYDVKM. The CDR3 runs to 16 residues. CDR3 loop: CASRSTLGQSSYEQYF. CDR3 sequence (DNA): TGTGCCAGCCGGTCGACGTTGGGACAGAGCTCCTACGAGCAGTACTTC.